The next 8 T cell receptor beta chains were all read from a single sample in a study of shared clonotypes between healthy human individuals. Sequencing used immunoSEQ multiplex PCR; TCRdb keeps in-frame clones, though not all of them. The data hold roughly 890,000 clones, with almost 95% observed a single time. The naive CD8 population came from CD45RO-negative cells selected for CCR7, without terminally differentiated effector memory CD45RA+ cells. Sequenced sample: naive CD8+ T cells sorted from blood. Receptors originate from a man aged 25-45 years in good health.

This clone showed up just once. The rearrangement joins TRBV27 to TRBJ2-3, with D possibly called TRBD1 or TRBD2 (6 bases each). V shed 7 bases and J shed 1 base, with 24 bases lying between them. CDR1 and CDR2 from the germline V gene are MNHEY and SMNVEV (reference sequence). The length of the CDR3 is 18 residues. The CDR3 nucleotides are TGTGCCAGCAAAGTGGACAGTTGGATGCGGGATGGCACAGATACGCAGTATTTT. It yields the protein CASKVDSWMRDGTDTQYF.

In its sample, this clone was seen once. Other DNA sequences within the sample encode an identical CDR3. The chain has TRBV10-3 and TRBJ2-7; TRBD1 matches at 8 bases. Germline-derived CDR1 and CDR2 are ENHRY and SYGVKD. CDR3 length: 15 amino acids. V shed 2 bases and J 6 bases; nucleotides not matched to a gene: 9. CDR3: CAISELGQGAFEQYF. The DNA of the CDR3 is TGTGCCATCAGTGAGCTGGGGCAGGGGGCATTCGAGCAGTACTTC.

The J gene is TRBJ1-1, the V gene TRBV7-9, with 9 bases identical to TRBD1. Germline V lookup: CDR1 SEHNR, CDR2 FQNEAQ (reference sequence). The CDR3 covers 15 residues. Trimming at V came to 4 bases and at J to 7 bases, leaving 10 bases not matched to a gene. This CDR3 is CASSSANRGRGEAFF. The CDR3 coding sequence is TGTGCCAGCAGCTCCGCCAACAGGGGGCGAGGTGAAGCTTTCTTT. The complete variable domain, with remaining parts taken from reference TRBV7-9 and TRBJ1-1, reads DTGVSQNPRHKITKRGQNVTFRCDPISEHNRLYWYRQTLGQGPEFLTYFQNEAQLEKSRLLSDRFSAERPKGSFSTLEIQRTEQGDSAMYLCASSSANRGRGEAFFGQGTRLTVV.

The genes are TRBV28 and TRBJ1-1; 8 bases line up with TRBD1. The length of the CDR3 is 17 residues. The V gene's germline CDR1 is MDHEN and CDR2 SYDVKM. J gave up 1 base and V 3 bases, and 10 bases lay outside the gene matches. CDR3 DNA: TGTGCCAGCAGTTTTCGAGGGCAGGGGGCTGGGAACACTGAAGCTTTCTTT. Translation gives CASSFRGQGAGNTEAFF.

J is TRBJ2-7 and V is TRBV27; 8 bases match TRBD2. Trimming at V came to 6 bases and at J to 3 bases, leaving 7 bases not matched to a gene. Germline V gene lookup returns CDR1 MNHEY and CDR2 SMNVEV (reference sequence). CDR3 length: 14 residues. The CDR3 coding sequence is TGTGCCAGCAGCAAACTAGCGGACCTCTACGAGCAGTACTTC. This sequence encodes CASSKLADLYEQYF.

The chain has TRBV5-6 and TRBJ2-7; 11 bases line up with TRBD1. The CDR3 sequence is 14 residues long. V trimming: 4 bases; J trimming: 4 bases; junction bases outside the gene matches: 4. The V gene's germline CDR1 is SGHDT and CDR2 YYEEEE. This CDR3 reads CASSPGQGEYEQYF. As DNA, the CDR3 is TGTGCCAGCAGCCCGGGACAGGGGGAGTACGAGCAGTACTTC.

The V call is TRBV19, the J call TRBJ1-5, with D hard to call. Germline loops: CDR1 LNHDA, CDR2 SQIVND (reference sequence). V was cut by 4 bases and J by 1 base, with 11 bases left in between. The CDR3 has 15 amino acids. CDR3 sequence (DNA): TGTGCCAGTAGTAAATTTCCGCGGAGCAATCAGCCCCAGCATTTT. This translates into CASSKFPRSNQPQHF.

The chain carries TRBV11-1 and TRBJ2-5; a weak D match, TRBD2 (6 bases). The CDR3 totals 14 residues. Trimming removed 5 bases from V and 4 bases from J, with 14 bases in between. The germline V gene encodes CDR1 SGHAT and CDR2 FQDESV (reference sequence). The CDR3, as DNA: TGTGCCAGCAGCGAACGGCGGGGCACAGAGACCCAGTACTTC. Translating gives CASSERRGTETQYF.